This T cell receptor (beta chain) was recorded in a study of T-cell memory formation after mild COVID-19. Study-level results: Contracting clones, day 15 to 85, had balanced CD4/CD8, and later expanders favored CD4+.

With regard to this clonotype: As yet, its antigen is unknown.

This CDR3 contains 17 residues. The V gene end was trimmed by 3 bases and the J gene end by 6 bases; junction bases not matched to a gene: 10. TCRdb analysed the 5' RACE reads with MiXCR anew, one entry per CDR3 protein. This table has about 390,000 distinct CDR3 sequences, roughly 20% appearing once. The clonotype comes from an adult woman who had mild COVID-19 (a few samples of this study predate the infection). Cell type and time point are not known. Sequencing was performed on PBMCs or a T cell subset sorted from them (not recorded which). The chain combines TRBV23-1 with TRBJ2-3, with 12 bases aligning to TRBD2. TRBV23-1 is given ORF status, its function remaining uncertain. CDR3 coding DNA: TGCGCCAGCAGTCAGAAACCGGGACTAGCGGGTTGGGATACGCAGTATTTT. This gives the protein CASSQKPGLAGWDTQYF.